This entry describes one T cell receptor beta chain. Antigen specificity is unknown. The sample is drawn from a study of early T cells in non-severe SARS-CoV-2 infection. Study results and limitations: A preference for anti-spike CD8 responses marked VDJdb matching, which missed private and CD4 specificities.

Via MiXCR, TCRdb re-called the 5' RACE reads, giving one row per CDR3 protein. Among about 38,000 distinct CDR3 sequences listed, 5.5% to 8% were seen once. This CDR3 has 14 residues. Germline V gives CDR1 ENHRY, CDR2 SYGVKD. With 4 bases removed from V and 1 base from J, the gap between germline ends came to 10 bases. The sequencing here drew on whole blood, taken at baseline. The sequence derives from an adult who was a healthcare worker with PCR-confirmed SARS-CoV-2 infection or an uninfected control (not recorded which). The chain joins TRBV10-3 to TRBJ1-2; D may be TRBD1 (5 bases). For the CDR3, the DNA is TGTGCCATCAGTGTGGCAGGGAGTAACTATGGCTACACCTTC. Translation: CAISVAGSNYGYTF.